This entry concerns a single T cell receptor beta chain. What it binds is not known. The data were obtained in a study of PD-1 blockade in classical Hodgkin lymphoma. Study overall: Patients were administered nivolumab (3 mg/kg intravenously) every 2 weeks. Whole-study findings and limits: Complete responders showed a baseline diversity that resembled the diversity of newly diagnosed patients.

The CDR3 covers 14 residues. Per the germline V gene, CDR1 is GTSNPN and CDR2 is SVGIG (reference sequence). With 4 bases removed from V and 5 bases from J, the gap between germline ends came to 14 bases. Time point defined: cycle 4 day 1 (C4D1), after 6 weeks of nivolumab. Relapse after autologous stem cell transplantation occurred in every patient, and brentuximab vedotin exposure varied. Measured with immunoSEQ multiplex PCR; TCRdb has only the in-frame clones, and not every one. The data contain 96,000 or so clones, approximately 94% of them singletons. V gene TRBV30 combines with J gene TRBJ2-2, with a possible D match to TRBD1 (6 bases). The source was peripheral blood mononuclear cells (PBMCs), collected before the fourth cycle of nivolumab. This clonotype originated in a human donor with classical Hodgkin lymphoma. CDR3 sequence: CAWNLLRGTGELFF. DNA of the CDR3: TGTGCCTGGAACCTTCTCAGGGGTACCGGGGAGCTGTTTTTT.